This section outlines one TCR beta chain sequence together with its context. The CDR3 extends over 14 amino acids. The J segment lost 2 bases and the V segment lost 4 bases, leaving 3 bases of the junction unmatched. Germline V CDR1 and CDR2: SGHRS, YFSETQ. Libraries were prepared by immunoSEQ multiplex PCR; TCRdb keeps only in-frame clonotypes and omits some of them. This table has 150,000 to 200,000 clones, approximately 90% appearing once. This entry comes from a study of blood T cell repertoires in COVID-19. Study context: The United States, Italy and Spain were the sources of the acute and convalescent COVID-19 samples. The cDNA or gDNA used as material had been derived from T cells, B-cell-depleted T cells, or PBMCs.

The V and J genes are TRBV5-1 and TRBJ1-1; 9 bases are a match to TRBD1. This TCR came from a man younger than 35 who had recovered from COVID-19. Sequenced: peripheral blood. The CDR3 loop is CASSTDRGNTEAFF. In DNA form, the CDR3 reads TGCGCCAGCAGCACGGACAGGGGTAACACTGAAGCTTTCTTT.